The 9 T cell receptor beta chains presented below share a single source sample, sequenced in a study of shared clonotypes between healthy human individuals. The data were produced by immunoSEQ multiplex PCR, yet TCRdb's version contains in-frame clones alone and is incomplete. The sample shows under 550,000 clones, about 95% of them seen only once. The sequenced sample consisted of naive CD4+ T cells sorted from blood. As to subset: CD45RA+ positively selected. The source of these receptors is a woman in her thirties in good health.

The rearrangement uses TRBV27 and TRBJ2-4; 8 positions match TRBD1. The germline CDR1 and CDR2 sequences are MNHEY and SMNVEV (reference sequence). V trimming: 3 bases; J trimming: 0 bases; junction bases outside the gene matches: 19. The CDR3 length is 21 residues. CDR3 DNA sequence: TGTGCCAGCAGTTTTAGCCGGGAGACAGGGGTTTTGTCCTTAGCCAAAAACATTCAGTACTTC. Its protein product is CASSFSRETGVLSLAKNIQYF.

The chain joins TRBV10-3 to TRBJ1-1; D unclear. This CDR3 is built from 12 residues. Deletions cut 0 bases from V and 7 bases from J, with 6 bases between. Germline V gene sequence: CDR1 ENHRY, CDR2 SYGVKD. The CDR3 DNA follows: TGTGCCATCAGTGAGTCGTCAGGTGAAGCTTTCTTT. Translation: CAISESSGEAFF.

V gene TRBV6-5 combines with J gene TRBJ1-4; the D gene is possibly TRBD1 (5 bases). Germline V CDR1 and CDR2: MNHEY, SVGAGI. The CDR3 covers 14 residues. Trimming stripped 6 bases from V and 7 bases from J, with 15 bases between. The CDR3 loop reads CASRDSRMSEKLFF. CDR3 coding DNA: TGTGCCAGCAGAGACAGTCGGATGAGTGAAAAACTGTTTTTT.

The genes are TRBV19 and TRBJ1-1, with D possibly TRBD1 on 5 matching bases. The CDR3 runs 13 residues. Germline assignment: CDR1 LNHDA and CDR2 SQIVND (reference sequence). Trimming took 8 bases from V and 4 from J, leaving 14 bases between them. CDR3 sequence reads: CASYAGWTTEAFF. In DNA, the CDR3 is TGTGCCAGTTACGCAGGGTGGACCACTGAAGCTTTCTTT.

The rearrangement joins TRBV2 to TRBJ1-4; D gene ambiguous. This CDR3 region has 12 residues. Trimming left V 2 bases short and J 8 bases short, with 6 bases between. The germline CDR1 and CDR2 sequences are SNHLY and FYNNEI. This chain's CDR3 is CASSENLEKLFF. The CDR3 nucleotides read TGTGCCAGCAGTGAAAACCTCGAAAAACTGTTTTTT.

The chain couples TRBV2 to TRBJ1-2; no reliable D call. Germline V gene lookup returns CDR1 SNHLY and CDR2 FYNNEI. Trimming left V 8 bases short and J 4 bases short, with 14 bases between. CDR3 length equals 13 residues. CDR3 in amino acids: CASGRSFFYGYTF. CDR3 nucleotides: TGTGCCAGCGGGAGGTCCTTCTTCTATGGCTACACCTTC. The full variable domain, completed using reference TRBV2 and TRBJ1-2, is EPEVTQTPSHQVTQMGQEVILRCVPISNHLYFYWYRQILGQKVEFLVSFYNNEISEKSEIFDDQFSVERPDGSNFTLKIRSTKLEDSAMYFCASGRSFFYGYTFGSGTRLTVV.

The chain is built from TRBV6-6 and TRBJ1-5; D uncertain. CDR3 length equals 16 residues. V lost 4 bases and J lost 2, with 15 bases in between. Germline-derived CDR1 and CDR2 are MNHNY and SVGAGI (reference sequence). The CDR3 protein is CASSSRGGGRNQPQHF. Here the CDR3 DNA reads TGTGCCAGCAGTTCTCGTGGCGGTGGGCGCAATCAGCCCCAGCATTTT.

This rearrangement joins TRBV6-6 to TRBJ2-1; TRBD2 might be the D (6 bases). The CDR3 spans 14 residues. Between the trimmed V and J ends, which lost 7 bases and 0 bases, there was a span of 10 bases. Germline V gene lookup returns CDR1 MNHNY and CDR2 SVGAGI (reference sequence). DNA for the CDR3: TGTGCCAGCATGGGGGGAAGCTCCTACAATGAGCAGTTCTTC. This codes for CASMGGSSYNEQFF.

This clone was counted once. The chain couples TRBV7-8 to TRBJ1-2, with D perhaps TRBD1 (5 bases). The CDR3 contains 14 residues. Trimming removed 0 bases from V and 7 bases from J, with 12 bases in between. Per germline, CDR1 SGHVS and CDR2 FQNEAQ. The DNA for the CDR3 is TGTGCCAGCAGCTTAGCGTTAGGGGCTGGTGGCTACACCTTC. Amino acid sequence: CASSLALGAGGYTF. The entire variable domain, with the rest obtained from reference TRBV7-8 and TRBJ1-2, is as follows: GAGVSQSPRYKVAKRGQDVALRCDPISGHVSLFWYQQALGQGPEFLTYFQNEAQLDKSGLPSDRFFAERPEGSVSTLKIQRTQQEDSAVYLCASSLALGAGGYTFGSGTRLTVV.